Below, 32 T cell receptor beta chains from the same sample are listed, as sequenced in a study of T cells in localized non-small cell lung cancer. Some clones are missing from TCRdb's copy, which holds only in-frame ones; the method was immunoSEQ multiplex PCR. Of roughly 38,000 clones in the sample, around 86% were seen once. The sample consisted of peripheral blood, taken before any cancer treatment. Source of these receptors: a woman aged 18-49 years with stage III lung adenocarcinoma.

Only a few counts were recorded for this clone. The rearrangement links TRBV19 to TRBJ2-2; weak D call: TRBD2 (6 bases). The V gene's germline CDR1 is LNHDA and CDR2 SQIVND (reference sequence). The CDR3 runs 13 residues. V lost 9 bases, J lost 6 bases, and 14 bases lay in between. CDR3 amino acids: CASRLGEAGELFF. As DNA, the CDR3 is TGTGCCAGCCGGTTAGGGGAGGCCGGGGAGCTGTTTTTT.

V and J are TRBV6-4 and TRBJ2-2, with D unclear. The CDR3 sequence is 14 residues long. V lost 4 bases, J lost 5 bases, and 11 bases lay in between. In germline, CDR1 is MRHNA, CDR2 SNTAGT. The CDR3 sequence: CASSASPGTGELFF. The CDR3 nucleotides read TGTGCCAGCAGTGCCTCCCCCGGGACCGGGGAGCTGTTTTTT.

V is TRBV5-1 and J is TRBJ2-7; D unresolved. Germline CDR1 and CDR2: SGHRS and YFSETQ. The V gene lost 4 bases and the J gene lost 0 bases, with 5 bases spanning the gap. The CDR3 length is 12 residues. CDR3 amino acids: CASSVSSYEQYF. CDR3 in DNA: TGCGCCAGCAGCGTGAGCTCCTACGAGCAGTACTTC.

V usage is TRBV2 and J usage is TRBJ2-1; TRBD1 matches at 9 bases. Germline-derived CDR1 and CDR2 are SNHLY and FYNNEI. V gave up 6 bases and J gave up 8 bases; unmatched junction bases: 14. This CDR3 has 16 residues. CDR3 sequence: CASSPTGTGLLDEQFF. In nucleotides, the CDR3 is TGTGCCAGCAGCCCTACCGGGACAGGGTTGCTGGATGAGCAGTTCTTC.

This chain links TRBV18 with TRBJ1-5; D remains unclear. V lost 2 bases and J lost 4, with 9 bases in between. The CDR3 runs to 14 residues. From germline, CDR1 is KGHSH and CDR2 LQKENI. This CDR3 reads CASSPAGSNQPQHF. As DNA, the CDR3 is TGTGCCAGCTCACCAGCGGGTTCGAATCAGCCCCAGCATTTT. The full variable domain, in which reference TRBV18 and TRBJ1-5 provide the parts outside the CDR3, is NAGVMQNPRHLVRRRGQEARLRCSPMKGHSHVYWYRQLPEEGLKFMVYLQKENIIDESGMPKERFSAEFPKEGPSILRIQQVVRGDSAAYFCASSPAGSNQPQHFGDGTRLSIL.

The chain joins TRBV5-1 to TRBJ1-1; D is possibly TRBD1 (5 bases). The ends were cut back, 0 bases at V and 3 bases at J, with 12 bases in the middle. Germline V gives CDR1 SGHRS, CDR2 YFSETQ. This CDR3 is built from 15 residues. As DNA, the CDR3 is TGCGCCAGCAGCTTGGACGGGGCGCCATACACTGAAGCTTTCTTT. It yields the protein CASSLDGAPYTEAFF.

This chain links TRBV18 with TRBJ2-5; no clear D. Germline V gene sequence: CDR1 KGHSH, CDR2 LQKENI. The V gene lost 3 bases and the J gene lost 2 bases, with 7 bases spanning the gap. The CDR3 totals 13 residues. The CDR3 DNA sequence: TGTGCCAGCTCACCTTACCAGCAAGAGACCCAGTACTTC. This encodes CASSPYQQETQYF.

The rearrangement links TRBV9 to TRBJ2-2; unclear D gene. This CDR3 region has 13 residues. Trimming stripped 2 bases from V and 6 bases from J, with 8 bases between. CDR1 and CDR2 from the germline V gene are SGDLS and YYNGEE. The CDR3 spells CASSVRHSGELFF. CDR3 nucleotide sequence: TGTGCCAGCAGCGTCAGACACTCCGGGGAGCTGTTTTTT. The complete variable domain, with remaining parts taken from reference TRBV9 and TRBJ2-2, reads DSGVTQTPKHLITATGQRVTLRCSPRSGDLSVYWYQQSLDQGLQFLIQYYNGEERAKGNILERFSAQQFPDLHSELNLSSLELGDSALYFCASSVRHSGELFFGEGSRLTVL.

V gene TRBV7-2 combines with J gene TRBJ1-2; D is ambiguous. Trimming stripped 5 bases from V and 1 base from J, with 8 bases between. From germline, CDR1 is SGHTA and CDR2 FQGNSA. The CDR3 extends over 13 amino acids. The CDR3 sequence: CASSLQSNYGYTF. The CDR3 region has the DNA TGTGCCAGCAGCCTACAGAGTAACTATGGCTACACCTTC.

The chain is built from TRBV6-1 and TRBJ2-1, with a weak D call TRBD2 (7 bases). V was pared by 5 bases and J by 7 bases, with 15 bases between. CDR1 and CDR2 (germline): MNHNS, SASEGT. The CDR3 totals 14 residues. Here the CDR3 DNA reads TGTGCCAGCAGTCCCCGGGGAGGGGGAAATGAGCAGTTCTTC. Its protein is CASSPRGGGNEQFF.

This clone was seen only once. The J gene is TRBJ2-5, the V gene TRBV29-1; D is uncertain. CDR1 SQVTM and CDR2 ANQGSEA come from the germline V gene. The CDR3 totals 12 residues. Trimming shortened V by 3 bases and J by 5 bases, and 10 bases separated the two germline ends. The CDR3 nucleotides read TGCAGCGTTGAGGCTACTTGGGAGACCCAGTACTTC. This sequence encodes CSVEATWETQYF. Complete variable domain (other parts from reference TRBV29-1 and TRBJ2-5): SAVISQKPSRDICQRGTSLTIQCQVDSQVTMMFWYRQQPGQSLTLIATANQGSEATYESGFVIDKFPISRPNLTFSTLTVSNMSPEDSSIYLCSVEATWETQYFGPGTRLLVL.

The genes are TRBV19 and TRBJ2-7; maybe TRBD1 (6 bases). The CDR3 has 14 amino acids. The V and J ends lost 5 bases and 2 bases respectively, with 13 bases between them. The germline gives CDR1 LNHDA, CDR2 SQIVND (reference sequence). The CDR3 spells CASSPRQATYEQYF. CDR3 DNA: TGTGCCAGTAGTCCACGACAGGCTACCTACGAGCAGTACTTC.

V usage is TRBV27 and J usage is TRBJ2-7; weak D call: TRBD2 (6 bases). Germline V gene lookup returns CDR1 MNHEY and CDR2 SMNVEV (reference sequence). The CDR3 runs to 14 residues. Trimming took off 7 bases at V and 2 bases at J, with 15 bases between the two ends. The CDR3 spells CASKVGGEAYEQYF. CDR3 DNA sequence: TGTGCCAGCAAGGTTGGAGGGGAGGCCTACGAGCAGTACTTC.

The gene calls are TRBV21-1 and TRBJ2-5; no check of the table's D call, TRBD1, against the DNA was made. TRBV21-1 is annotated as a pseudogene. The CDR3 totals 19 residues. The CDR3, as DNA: TGTGCCAGCAGCAAAGCCCTAACTTACAGGGGGAGGGGCCAAGAGACCCAGTACTTC. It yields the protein CASSKALTYRGRGQETQYF.

CDR3 nucleotides: TGTGCCAGTAGTACCATGCAGGGGGCCGAAGCTTTCTTT. It yields the protein CASSTMQGAEAFF. The chain is built from TRBV19 and TRBJ1-1; 8 bases fit TRBD1. Germline trimming cut 4 bases from V and 8 bases from J; bases unmatched to any gene: 6. The germline V gene has CDR1 LNHDA and CDR2 SQIVND (reference sequence). The CDR3 has 13 residues.

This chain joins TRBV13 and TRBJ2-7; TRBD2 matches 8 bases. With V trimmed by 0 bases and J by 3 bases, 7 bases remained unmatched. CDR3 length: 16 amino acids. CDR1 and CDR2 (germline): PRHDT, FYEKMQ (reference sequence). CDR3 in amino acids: CASSLGRAGGYYEQYF. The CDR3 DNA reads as TGTGCCAGCAGCTTAGGCCGGGCGGGGGGTTACTACGAGCAGTACTTC.

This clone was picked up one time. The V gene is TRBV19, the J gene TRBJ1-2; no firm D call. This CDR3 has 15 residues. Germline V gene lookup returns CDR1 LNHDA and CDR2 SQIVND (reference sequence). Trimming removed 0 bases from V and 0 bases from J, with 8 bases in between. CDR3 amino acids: CASSIDLSANYGYTF. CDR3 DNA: TGTGCCAGTAGTATAGATCTCAGTGCTAACTATGGCTACACCTTC.

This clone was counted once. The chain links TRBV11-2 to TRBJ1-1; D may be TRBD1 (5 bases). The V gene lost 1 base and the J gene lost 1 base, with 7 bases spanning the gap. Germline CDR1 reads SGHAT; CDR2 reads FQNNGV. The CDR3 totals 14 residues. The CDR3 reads CASSLVGPNTEAFF. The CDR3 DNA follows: TGTGCCAGCAGCTTAGTGGGGCCGAACACTGAAGCTTTCTTT.

As DNA, the CDR3 is TGTGCCAGCAGTGAAGATAGGGAAACTGAAGCTTTCTTT. Its protein product is CASSEDRETEAFF. V usage is TRBV2 and J usage is TRBJ1-1; D remains ambiguous. The germline V and J ends were trimmed by 1 base and 5 bases, with 8 bases remaining between them. CDR1 SNHLY and CDR2 FYNNEI come from the germline V gene. This CDR3 has 13 amino acids.

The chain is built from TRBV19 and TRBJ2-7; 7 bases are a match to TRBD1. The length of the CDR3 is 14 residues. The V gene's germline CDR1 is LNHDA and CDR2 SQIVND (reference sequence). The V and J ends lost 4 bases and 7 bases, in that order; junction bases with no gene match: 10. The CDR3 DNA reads TGTGCCAGTAGTACAACGACAGGGACGAGGGAGCAGTACTTC. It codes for CASSTTTGTREQYF.

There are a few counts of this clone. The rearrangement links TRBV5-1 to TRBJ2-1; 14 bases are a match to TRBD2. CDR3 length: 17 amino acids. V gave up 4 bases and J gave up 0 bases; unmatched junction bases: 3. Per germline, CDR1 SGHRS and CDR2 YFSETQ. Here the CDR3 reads CASSRTSGGISYNEQFF. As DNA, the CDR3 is TGCGCCAGCAGCAGGACTAGCGGGGGGATCTCCTACAATGAGCAGTTCTTC.

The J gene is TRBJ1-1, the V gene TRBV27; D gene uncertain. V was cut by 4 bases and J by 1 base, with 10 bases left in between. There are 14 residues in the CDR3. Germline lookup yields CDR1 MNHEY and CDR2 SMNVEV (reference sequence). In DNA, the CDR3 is TGTGCCAGCAGTTCTCATGCCGGGAACACTGAAGCTTTCTTT. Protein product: CASSSHAGNTEAFF.

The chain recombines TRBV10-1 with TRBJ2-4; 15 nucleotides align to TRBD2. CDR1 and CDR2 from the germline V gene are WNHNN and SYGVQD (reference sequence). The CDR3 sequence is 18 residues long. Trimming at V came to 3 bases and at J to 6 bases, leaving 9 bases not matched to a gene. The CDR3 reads CASSEGTSGGTVGNIQYF. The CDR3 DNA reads TGCGCCAGCAGTGAAGGGACTAGCGGGGGGACGGTGGGAAACATTCAGTACTTC.

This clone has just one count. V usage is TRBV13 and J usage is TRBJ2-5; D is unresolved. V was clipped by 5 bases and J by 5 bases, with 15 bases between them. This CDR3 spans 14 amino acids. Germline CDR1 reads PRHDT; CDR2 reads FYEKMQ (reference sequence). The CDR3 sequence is CASSTRKVVETQYF. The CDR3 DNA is TGTGCCAGCAGCACCCGGAAGGTAGTGGAGACCCAGTACTTC.

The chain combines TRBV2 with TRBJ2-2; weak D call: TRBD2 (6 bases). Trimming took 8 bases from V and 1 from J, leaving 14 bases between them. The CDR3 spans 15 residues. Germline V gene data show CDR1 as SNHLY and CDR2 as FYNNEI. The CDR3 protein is CASHGEALNTGELFF. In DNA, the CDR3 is TGTGCCAGCCATGGGGAGGCCCTGAACACCGGGGAGCTGTTTTTT.

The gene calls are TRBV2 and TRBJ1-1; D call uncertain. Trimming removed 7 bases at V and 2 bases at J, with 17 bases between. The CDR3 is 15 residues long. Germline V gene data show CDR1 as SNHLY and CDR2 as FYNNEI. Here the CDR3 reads CASTRDAAGNTEAFF. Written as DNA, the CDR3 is TGTGCCAGCACCCGAGATGCGGCGGGCAACACTGAAGCTTTCTTT.

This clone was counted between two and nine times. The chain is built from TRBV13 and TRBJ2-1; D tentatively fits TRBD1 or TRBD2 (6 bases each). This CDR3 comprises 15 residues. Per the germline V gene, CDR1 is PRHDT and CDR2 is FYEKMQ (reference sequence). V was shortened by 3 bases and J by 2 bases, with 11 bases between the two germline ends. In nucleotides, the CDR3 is TGTGCCAGCAGCTTCGGGGGCGCGACCTACAATGAGCAGTTCTTC. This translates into CASSFGGATYNEQFF.

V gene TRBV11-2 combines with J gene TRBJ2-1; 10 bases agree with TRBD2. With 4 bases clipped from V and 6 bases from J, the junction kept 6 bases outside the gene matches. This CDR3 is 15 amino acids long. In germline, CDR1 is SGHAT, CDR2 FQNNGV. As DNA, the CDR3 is TGTGCCAGCAGCTACAGCGGGGGGGCCTTCAATGAGCAGTTCTTC. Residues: CASSYSGGAFNEQFF.

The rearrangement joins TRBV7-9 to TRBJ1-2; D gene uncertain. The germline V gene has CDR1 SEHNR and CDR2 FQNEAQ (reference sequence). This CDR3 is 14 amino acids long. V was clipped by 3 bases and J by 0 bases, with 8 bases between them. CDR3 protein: CASSFSTSNYGYTF. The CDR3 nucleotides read TGTGCCAGCAGCTTCTCAACTTCTAACTATGGCTACACCTTC.

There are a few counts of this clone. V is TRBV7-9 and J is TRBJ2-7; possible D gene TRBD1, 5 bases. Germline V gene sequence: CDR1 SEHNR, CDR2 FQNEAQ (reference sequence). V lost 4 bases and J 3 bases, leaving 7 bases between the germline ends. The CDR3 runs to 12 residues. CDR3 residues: CASSSQGYEQYF. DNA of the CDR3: TGTGCCAGCAGCTCCCAGGGCTACGAGCAGTACTTC.

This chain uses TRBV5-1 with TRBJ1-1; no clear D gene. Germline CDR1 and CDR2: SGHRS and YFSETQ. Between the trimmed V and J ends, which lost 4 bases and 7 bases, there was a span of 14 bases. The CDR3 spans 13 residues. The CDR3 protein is CASSHHSAHEAFF. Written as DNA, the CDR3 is TGCGCCAGCAGCCATCACTCGGCGCATGAAGCTTTCTTT.

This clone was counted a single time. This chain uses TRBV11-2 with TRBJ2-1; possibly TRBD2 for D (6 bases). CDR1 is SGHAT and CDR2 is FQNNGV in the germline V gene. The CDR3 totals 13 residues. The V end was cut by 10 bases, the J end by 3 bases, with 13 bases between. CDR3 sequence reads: CANRLVNYNEQFF. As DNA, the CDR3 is TGTGCCAACCGACTAGTTAACTACAATGAGCAGTTCTTC.